A selection of T cell receptor beta chains follows, all from one sample in a study of cytomegalovirus exposure and HLA in healthy donors. Data came from immunoSEQ multiplex PCR; TCRdb stores just in-frame clones and leaves some out. Altogether more than 140,000 clones are present, roughly 79% being singletons, with the ten largest covering roughly 0.7%. Input material: PBMCs. The receptors shown here come from a male donor in good health and CMV-seronegative. Each CDR3 is given with its conserved first and last residue. A D gene is named only where the DNA matches it firmly. The size of a clone is reported for some rows only, either as once, few or many, or as a class for expanded clones.

v_gene,d_gene,j_gene,abundance,CDR3aa,CDR3nt
TRBV6-5,TRBD2,TRBJ2-7,-,CASSYVLAGSYEQYF,TGTGCCAGCAGTTACGTTCTAGCGGGCTCCTACGAGCAGTACTTC
TRBV6-4,TRBD2,TRBJ2-1,-,CASSRGLAGGNSYNEQFF,TGTGCCAGCAGCAGAGGGCTAGCGGGGGGAAACTCCTACAATGAGCAGTTCTTC
TRBV10-3,-,TRBJ1-5,-,CAISETGASNQPQHF,TGTGCCATCAGTGAGACAGGTGCTAGCAATCAGCCCCAGCATTTT
TRBV5-6,-,TRBJ1-6,-,CASSPDTGLNNNSPLHF,TGTGCCAGCAGCCCTGATACAGGGCTTAATAATAATTCACCCCTCCACTTT
TRBV30,TRBD1,TRBJ1-5,few,CAWSTGQGEQPQHF,TGTGCCTGGAGTACGGGACAGGGTGAGCAGCCCCAGCATTTT
TRBV6-5,-,TRBJ2-2,-,CASSSHTTGELFF,TGTGCCAGCAGTTCCCACACCACCGGGGAGCTGTTTTTT
TRBV7-2,TRBD2,TRBJ2-5,few,CASSLGGRALETQYF,TGTGCCAGCAGCTTAGGCGGGAGGGCCCTTGAGACCCAGTACTTC
TRBV5-4,-,TRBJ1-2,-,CASSANGGLNYGYTF,TGTGCCAGCAGCGCCAACGGGGGGCTTAACTATGGCTACACCTTC
TRBV11-3,-,TRBJ2-3,-,CASSLWALTDTQYF,TGTGCCAGCAGCTTATGGGCCCTCACAGATACGCAGTATTTT
TRBV6-5,TRBD1,TRBJ2-2,-,CASSLQGVTGELFF,TGTGCCAGCAGTTTACAGGGGGTAACCGGGGAGCTGTTTTTT
TRBV19,TRBD2,TRBJ2-7,-,CASSPGTSGSYEQYF,TGTGCCAGTAGTCCGGGGACTAGCGGGAGTTACGAGCAGTACTTC
TRBV9,TRBD1,TRBJ1-3,-,CASSGGTAASGNTIYF,TGTGCCAGCAGCGGTGGGACAGCAGCTTCTGGAAACACCATATATTTT
TRBV7-2,TRBD1,TRBJ1-1,-,CASSQQPGQMNTEAFF,TGTGCCAGCAGCCAACAACCGGGACAGATGAACACTGAAGCTTTCTTT
TRBV9,-,TRBJ2-5,few,CASSVGRVQETQYF,TGTGCCAGCAGCGTAGGCAGGGTCCAAGAGACCCAGTACTTC
TRBV9,TRBD2,TRBJ2-7,-,CASSPGTNEQYF,TGTGCCAGCAGCCCAGGGACTAACGAGCAGTACTTC
TRBV29-1,TRBD2,TRBJ2-1,-,CSVGLAGGYEQFF,TGCAGCGTGGGACTAGCGGGAGGTTATGAGCAGTTCTTC
TRBV6-1,-,TRBJ2-7,-,CASSDTHSTGSYEQYF,TGTGCCAGCAGTGATACCCACTCAACAGGCTCCTACGAGCAGTACTTC
TRBV19,TRBD1,TRBJ1-2,once,CASSIDGQGRRQGYTF,TGTGCCAGTAGTATAGATGGACAGGGGCGGCGTCAGGGCTACACCTTC
TRBV7-2,-,TRBJ2-5,-,CASSVPGHRAGYQETQYF,TGTGCCAGCAGCGTTCCGGGACATAGGGCCGGGTACCAAGAGACCCAGTACTTC
TRBV7-9,TRBD1,TRBJ1-1,-,CASSRGQGWTEAFF,TGTGCCAGCAGCAGGGGACAGGGTTGGACTGAAGCTTTCTTT
TRBV7-9,TRBD2,TRBJ2-1,-,CASSLGGGANEQFF,TGTGCCAGCAGCTTAGGCGGGGGGGCGAATGAGCAGTTCTTC
TRBV4-1,-,TRBJ1-2,-,CASSQGPTATYGYTF,TGCGCCAGCAGCCAGGGTCCTACAGCAACTTATGGCTACACCTTC
TRBV5-6,-,TRBJ2-5,few,CASSVQGWGQETQYF,TGTGCCAGCAGCGTACAGGGTTGGGGCCAAGAGACCCAGTACTTC
TRBV19,TRBD1,TRBJ1-4,-,CASSRQGEKLFF,TGTGCCAGTAGCCGACAGGGTGAAAAACTGTTTTTT
TRBV9,TRBD2,TRBJ2-1,-,CASSATGTRGNEQFF,TGTGCCAGCAGCGCGACCGGGACTAGGGGCAATGAGCAGTTCTTC
TRBV7-3,-,TRBJ1-1,-,CASSLSEGVKEVTEAFF,TGTGCCAGCAGCTTAAGTGAGGGGGTCAAGGAGGTAACTGAAGCTTTCTTT
TRBV5-1,-,TRBJ2-2,-,CASSLGTGTGELFF,TGCGCCAGCAGCTTAGGAACGGGCACCGGGGAGCTGTTTTTT
TRBV21-1,-,TRBJ1-1,-,CASRPTGGGLGTEAFF,TGTGCCAGCAGGCCGACAGGGGGCGGTTTGGGCACTGAAGCTTTCTTT
TRBV29-1,TRBD1,TRBJ2-1,-,CSARGTGSYNEQFF,TGCAGCGCCCGGGGGACAGGGTCCTACAATGAGCAGTTCTTC
TRBV5-4,TRBD1,TRBJ1-6,-,CASSSTQGALTNSPLHF,TGTGCCAGCAGCTCGACGCAGGGGGCCCTAACTAATTCACCCCTCCACTTT
TRBV11-3,-,TRBJ1-2,few,CASSQTSTGNYGYTF,TGTGCCAGCAGCCAGACATCAACAGGGAACTATGGCTACACCTTC
TRBV11-2,-,TRBJ1-1,-,CASSLVQAEAFF,TGTGCCAGCAGCTTAGTCCAGGCTGAAGCTTTCTTT
TRBV11-2,-,TRBJ2-5,-,CASSLAGQREKTQYF,TGTGCCAGCAGCTTGGCGGGACAGAGGGAAAAGACCCAGTACTTC
TRBV18,TRBD1,TRBJ1-5,-,CASSLGTGGNQPQHF,TGTGCCAGCTCACTTGGGACAGGGGGGAATCAGCCCCAGCATTTT
TRBV2,-,TRBJ2-7,few,CASSENRARYEQYF,TGTGCCAGCAGTGAGAACAGGGCAAGGTACGAGCAGTACTTC
TRBV30,TRBD1,TRBJ2-1,-,CAWRGTGSYNEQFF,TGTGCCTGGAGGGGGACAGGGTCCTACAATGAGCAGTTCTTC
TRBV27,-,TRBJ1-2,-,CASSSAGGGIYGYTF,TGTGCCAGCAGTAGCGCGGGGGGTGGGATCTATGGCTACACCTTC
TRBV5-4,TRBD1,TRBJ1-4,-,CASSRQGVEKLFF,TGTGCCAGCAGCCGACAGGGGGTAGAAAAACTGTTTTTT
TRBV9,-,TRBJ2-5,-,CASSVATTGRQETQYF,TGTGCCAGCAGCGTAGCTACGACAGGACGTCAAGAGACCCAGTACTTC
TRBV9,TRBD2,TRBJ2-7,-,CASSVLGLAGAEQYF,TGTGCCAGCAGCGTACTAGGACTAGCGGGAGCCGAGCAGTACTTC
TRBV30,TRBD1,TRBJ1-1,-,CAWSPGQGRAFF,TGTGCCTGGAGTCCGGGACAGGGACGTGCTTTCTTT
TRBV14,TRBD2,TRBJ2-2,-,CASSRLTSVNTGELFF,TGTGCCAGCAGCCGCCTGACTAGCGTGAACACCGGGGAGCTGTTTTTT
TRBV10-3,-,TRBJ1-6,-,CAISATLIDSPLHF,TGTGCCATCAGTGCTACGCTAATTGATTCACCCCTCCACTTT
TRBV19,TRBD1,TRBJ1-2,-,CASSIPTGVYGYTF,TGTGCCAGTAGCATTCCGACAGGGGTATATGGCTACACCTTC
TRBV30,TRBD1,TRBJ1-6,-,CAWRTGGNSPLHF,TGTGCCTGGCGGACAGGGGGTAATTCACCCCTCCACTTT
TRBV7-9,-,TRBJ1-2,-,CASSLNSGTTNGYTF,TGTGCCAGCAGCTTAAACAGCGGGACCACCAATGGCTACACCTTC